One sample yielded the 11 T cell receptor beta chains listed below, sequenced in a study of blood T cell repertoires in COVID-19. The table came from immunoSEQ multiplex PCR; TCRdb's copy has only in-frame clones and leaves some out. The table has around 260,000 clones, roughly 86% seen once; the top ten hold 3.6%. Sequencing was carried out using peripheral blood. The source of these receptors is a man aged 18 to 29 with active or convalescent COVID-19.

With regard to this clone: A much more abundant neighbour one base away suggests this may be a read error. V usage is TRBV6-4 and J usage is TRBJ2-3; TRBD2 matches at 11 bases. This CDR3 spans 15 amino acids. Germline lookup yields CDR1 MRHNA and CDR2 SNTAGT. V gave up 0 bases and J gave up 4 bases; unmatched junction bases: 0. This CDR3 reads CASSDSSGGADTQYF. CDR3 DNA: TGTGCCAGCAGTGACTCTAGCGGGGGGGCAGATACGCAGTATTTT.

The chain couples TRBV7-2 to TRBJ2-4, with 7 positions matching TRBD2. The CDR3 totals 17 residues. The trim removed 2 bases at V and 1 base at J, leaving 8 bases unmatched. Germline CDR1 is SGHTA and CDR2 is FQGNSA. CDR3 sequence reads: CASSLWAGARAKNIQYF. CDR3 sequence (DNA): TGTGCCAGCAGCTTATGGGCGGGAGCAAGGGCCAAAAACATTCAGTACTTC.

The gene calls are TRBV6-1 and TRBJ1-1, with D unresolved. V gave up 2 bases and J gave up 0 bases, with 7 bases separating them. Germline values: CDR1 MNHNS, CDR2 SASEGT. The length of the CDR3 is 14 residues. The CDR3 nucleotides are TGTGCCAGCAGTGAAACCCTAATGAACACTGAAGCTTTCTTT. Protein product: CASSETLMNTEAFF.

The genes are TRBV27 and TRBJ2-7, with TRBD1 matching 7 bases. J was trimmed by 4 bases and V by 7 bases; bases with no gene match: 7. CDR1 is MNHEY and CDR2 is SMNVEV in the germline V gene (reference sequence). The CDR3 runs to 13 residues. CDR3 DNA: TGTGCCAGCATTGGGGACAGAGAGTACGAGCAGTACTTC. It is translated as CASIGDREYEQYF.

This sequence joins TRBV11-2 and TRBJ2-2; the match to TRBD2 covers 8 bases. Germline V gene data show CDR1 as SGHAT and CDR2 as FQNNGV. With 4 bases clipped from V and 6 bases from J, the junction kept 1 base outside the gene matches. The CDR3 has 13 residues. The CDR3 bases are TGTGCCAGCAGCTACGGGGGGGCCGGGGAGCTGTTTTTT. Translating it yields CASSYGGAGELFF.

This clone appeared once. V is TRBV5-6 and J is TRBJ1-2, with 7 bases identical to TRBD1. Germline V lookup: CDR1 SGHDT, CDR2 YYEEEE. CDR3 length: 15 amino acids. V shed 6 bases and J 5 bases; nucleotides not matched to a gene: 13. This chain's CDR3 is CASTPSLGQTYGYTF. The CDR3 region has the DNA TGTGCCAGCACCCCTTCTTTGGGACAGACATATGGCTACACCTTC.

A single count supports this clone. The chain is built from TRBV15 and TRBJ1-4, with D tentatively TRBD1 (5 bases). Germline assignment: CDR1 LNHNV and CDR2 YYDKDF (reference sequence). V gave up 5 bases and J gave up 0 bases, with 10 bases separating them. The CDR3 length is 15 residues. The CDR3 DNA reads TGTGCCACCAGCGGGCAAGGGGCAACTAATGAAAAACTGTTTTTT. Its protein product is CATSGQGATNEKLFF.

The chain links TRBV10-1 to TRBJ2-2, with a tentative D call TRBD2 (6 bases). Germline CDR1 is WNHNN and CDR2 is SYGVQD (reference sequence). Trimming removed 11 bases at V and 4 bases at J, with 23 bases between. This CDR3 comprises 16 residues. The CDR3 coding sequence is TGCGCCCTCCGATGTCGTCGCGGGGCGAGCACCGGGGAGCTGTTTTTT. Amino acid sequence: CALRCRRGASTGELFF.

V usage is TRBV9 and J usage is TRBJ1-4, with D unresolved. This CDR3 comprises 13 residues. CDR1 and CDR2 (germline): SGDLS, YYNGEE. The germline V and J ends were trimmed by 3 bases and 5 bases, with 8 bases remaining between them. The CDR3 loop is CASSASGNEKLFF. CDR3 DNA: TGTGCCAGCAGCGCGTCGGGAAATGAAAAACTGTTTTTT.

The CDR3 loop reads CASSYLVAGELFF. The DNA for the CDR3 is TGTGCCAGCAGTTACTTAGTTGCCGGGGAGCTGTTTTTT. J is TRBJ2-2 and V is TRBV6-5, with D hard to call. The CDR3 totals 13 residues. The germline CDR1 and CDR2 sequences are MNHEY and SVGAGI. V was trimmed by 1 base and J by 6 bases, leaving 6 bases between them.

This chain connects TRBV2 to TRBJ1-1, with 9 nucleotides matching TRBD1. The CDR3 runs to 16 residues. Germline V gene sequence: CDR1 SNHLY, CDR2 FYNNEI. Trimming cost V 0 bases and J 6 bases; bases outside gene matches: 8. CDR3 sequence: CASSEAAGTGYSEAFF. The CDR3 coding sequence is TGTGCCAGCAGTGAAGCCGCCGGGACAGGGTATTCTGAAGCTTTCTTT. Full variable domain (missing parts from reference TRBV2 and TRBJ1-1): EPEVTQTPSHQVTQMGQEVILRCVPISNHLYFYWYRQILGQKVEFLVSFYNNEISEKSEIFDDQFSVERPDGSNFTLKIRSTKLEDSAMYFCASSEAAGTGYSEAFFGQGTRLTVV.